The following is a TCR beta chain sequence with its context. What this receptor recognizes is not known. The record has no base qualities; no much larger clone is one base away. This sample was taken from a study of T cell responses to AZD1222 COVID-19 vaccine (dated by TCRdb to the early 2020s). For the wider study: TCR sequencing was performed for about 250 trial participants, of whom about 200 were given two doses of AZD1222 and some 26 were given two doses of MenACWY control vaccine. Trial participants were enrolled by age into subgroups of 18-55, 56-69 and 70-plus years, and around 140, 26 and 57 TCR-sequenced participants, respectively, were included in these subgroups.

Summary of the overall study and its limitations: The 56-69-year group was small, and its depth increase did not reach significance, likely because of low power. Most participants were white British and females outnumbered males, and the authors suggested that clonal diversity may have been underestimated. After two AZD1222 doses, both the breadth and the depth of spike-specific TCRs were significantly higher than at day 0 and than in MenACWY recipients. The whole spike protein was spanned by vaccine-associated CD4 TCRs, and dominant responses were seen in regions 160-218 and 743-854. No day 14 peak-response samples were available, so repertoires were characterized only after the peak T cell response. Conclusions about previously exposed vaccinees are limited, since just five or six AZD1222 recipients were seropositive for SARS-CoV-2 at baseline. Reportedly, close to half of the unique spike-specific TCRs recognized epitopes lying outside the regions that are mutated in the B.1.351 and B.1.1.7 variants.

The CDR3 regions of human TCRbeta chains were analyzed by immunosequencing. The study's processing was this. Repertoire TCRs were checked for matches against a reference library of SARS-CoV-2-specific TCRs that had been generated using the MIRA antigen-specificity platform. Breadth meant the fraction of unique TCRs that were SARS-CoV-2-associated, whereas depth meant the fraction of total T cells that were SARS-CoV-2-associated. Using the MIRA data, every spike-specific TCR was mapped to the spike region that the TCR reacted to and assigned to either a CD4 or a CD8 class. Log10-transformed breadth and depth values were compared by one-way ANOVA with Sidak's multiple comparisons tests. This is the immuneACCESS table as TCRdb keeps it, with only in-frame sequences that have V and J called. A part of the clones is gone; compared with another copy, unresolved V genes explain less than half, and the rest is unexplained. V, J and clone size were drawn from that table, and D and trimming were deduced from the DNA. This sample gives roughly 110,000 clones in total; 92% of them show up just once. The ten largest make up over 7% of the sample.

The time point label of this sample denotes: about 28 days (+/-7) after the second vaccine dose. Because spike-specific TCR depth and breadth did not differ between the two schedules, AZD1222 recipients who got a second dose at roughly 4 weeks were pooled with those who got a second dose at roughly 12 weeks. Vaccinee samples were obtained from the UK trials COV001 and COV002, which included a single-blind randomized controlled phase 2/3 trial of AZD1222 (ChAdOx1 nCoV-19) in healthy adults. For TCRbeta chain sequencing, PBMC samples from trial participants were taken at day 0 and at day 28 after the second dose. The CDR3 starts with the cysteine, ends with the phenylalanine, and has 14 residues. Only the CDR3 region is kept as DNA, spanning 42 bases read in frame from base 1. The junction carries 15 bases between V and J, which are trimmed by 4 bases and 4 bases respectively. Sequences SGHTS (CDR1) and YDEGEE (CDR2) are obtained from the germline V gene.

The receptor chain draws on TRBV5-8 and TRBJ2-7, and possibly TRBD1, on 5 matching bases. The sequence derives from an adult who received the AZD1222 COVID-19 vaccine. The sequencing here drew on peripheral blood, taken 28 days after the second AZD1222 dose. CDR3 protein: CASSRSAGWYEQYF. The sequenced DNA is TGTGCCAGCAGCCGGTCGGCAGGGTGGTACGAGCAGTACTTC.